This T cell receptor beta chain is from a study of PD-1 blockade in mismatch repair-deficient tumors. Study-level information: Enrolled about 2013-2016, patients had progressing, pretreated mismatch repair-deficient cancers of 12 types. Study conclusions and caveats: Tumor-resident clones, often undetectable pretreatment in blood, expanded then contracted after pembrolizumab.

With respect to this clone: Its antigen is not known.

The CDR3 spans 16 residues. After removal of 4 bases from V and 3 bases from J, the junction contained 7 bases not matched to a gene. CDR1 and CDR2 from the germline V gene are SGDLS and YYNGEE. TCRs were sequenced from a few patients responding to pembrolizumab. Produced via immunoSEQ multiplex PCR; TCRdb's table is partial and in-frame only. Altogether approximately 22,000 clones are present, almost 85% being singletons, with the ten largest covering approximately 17%. The rearrangement uses TRBV9 and TRBJ2-2, with 9 positions matching TRBD1. The sequences come from peripheral blood, collected 2 weeks after starting pembrolizumab. The TCR originated in an adult with mismatch repair-deficient cancer. In nucleotides, the CDR3 is TGTGCCAGCAGCTCGACGACAGGGGGATACACCGGGGAGCTGTTTTTT. Protein sequence: CASSSTTGGYTGELFF.